This TCR beta chain comes out of a study of shared clonotypes between healthy human individuals. The wider study: Researchers drew samples from two women and three men aged 18 to 49. Each donor's CD4 naive and CD4 memory cells filled three plates apiece, CD8 naive two, and CD8 memory one. Study-wide results and limits: Around 5% was the fraction of naive CD4 clonotypes found shared across a few donors.

Points on this clone: The antigen remains unidentified.

The CDR3 is made up of 15 amino acids. CDR1 SGHRS and CDR2 YFSETQ come from the germline V gene. The V and J ends lost 3 bases and 7 bases, in that order; junction bases with no gene match: 5. The assay was immunoSEQ multiplex PCR, and TCRdb's table has in-frame clones only and misses some. The table includes 2 million to 3 million clones, over 85% detected once. Sequenced: naive CD4+ T cells from PBMCs. The subset: CD45RA+ positively selected. The TCR comes from a young man in good health. Some clones in this sample may be carry-over from other donors' samples. The chain is built from TRBV5-1 and TRBJ2-1; 12 bases match TRBD2. The CDR3 coding sequence is TGCGCCAGCAGCTCAGCCGGGACTAGCGGGAATGAGCAGTTCTTC. The encoded protein is CASSSAGTSGNEQFF.